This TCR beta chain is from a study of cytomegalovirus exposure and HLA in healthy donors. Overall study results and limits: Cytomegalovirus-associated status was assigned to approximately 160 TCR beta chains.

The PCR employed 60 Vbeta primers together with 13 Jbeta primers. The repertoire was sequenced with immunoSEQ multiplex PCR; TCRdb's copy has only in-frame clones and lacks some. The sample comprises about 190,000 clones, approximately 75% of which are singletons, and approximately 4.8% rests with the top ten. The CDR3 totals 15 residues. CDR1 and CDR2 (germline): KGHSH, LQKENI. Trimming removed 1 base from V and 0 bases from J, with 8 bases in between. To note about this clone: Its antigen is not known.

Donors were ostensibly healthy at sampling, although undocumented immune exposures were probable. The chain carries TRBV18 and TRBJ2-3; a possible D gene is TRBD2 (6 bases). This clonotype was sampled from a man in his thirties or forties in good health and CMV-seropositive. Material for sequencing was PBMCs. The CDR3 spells CASSPRSGSTDTQYF. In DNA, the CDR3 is TGTGCCAGCTCACCACGGAGCGGGAGCACAGATACGCAGTATTTT.